A single sample is the source of the 21 T cell receptor beta chains below, sequenced in a study of glioma-infiltrating T cells after dendritic cell vaccination. Profiling relied on immunoSEQ multiplex PCR, and the TCRdb table lists in-frame clones only, not all of them. Of about 38,000 clones detected, approximately 84% appear once; the ten largest clones hold 7.5% to 10%. The material was blood, obtained before dendritic cell vaccination. Every receptor here comes from a human donor with glioblastoma.

This clone was seen a few times. The V gene is TRBV4-2, the J gene TRBJ2-7, with 11 bases lining up with TRBD1. The CDR3 contains 16 residues. Germline-derived CDR1 and CDR2 are LGHNA and YNFKEQ. Losses at the gene ends were 3 bases for V and 3 bases for J; bases not matched to a gene: 7. The CDR3: CASSQQAGTGGYEQYF. The CDR3 region has the DNA TGTGCCAGCAGCCAGCAGGCCGGGACAGGGGGCTACGAGCAGTACTTC.

This clone has more than one count but fewer than ten. The CDR3 is CASSYSPDRGNQPQHF. The CDR3 DNA reads TGTGCCAGCAGTTACTCCCCGGACAGGGGCAATCAGCCCCAGCATTTT. The V gene is TRBV6-5, the J gene TRBJ1-5; 8 bases are a match to TRBD1. V lost 0 bases and J lost 2; bases outside the gene matches: 3. Germline V lookup: CDR1 MNHEY, CDR2 SVGAGI. The CDR3 sequence is 16 residues long.

J is TRBJ1-2 and V is TRBV5-1, with TRBD1 as a possible D gene (6 bases). The CDR3 spans 13 residues. Germline CDR1 and CDR2: SGHRS and YFSETQ. V lost 1 base to trimming and J lost 8 bases, with 12 bases between them. The CDR3 DNA reads TGCGCCAGCAGCTTGTGGGCAGGGGAAGGCTACACCTTC. Translating it yields CASSLWAGEGYTF.

The chain recombines TRBV30 with TRBJ1-2, with D perhaps TRBD1 (6 bases). V dropped 3 bases and J dropped 5 bases, with 10 bases sitting between them. This CDR3 comprises 12 residues. From germline, CDR1 is GTSNPN and CDR2 SVGIG (reference sequence). CDR3 sequence (DNA): TGTGCCTGGAGCGGGCAGGGGTATGGCTACACCTTC. It yields the protein CAWSGQGYGYTF.

This chain links TRBV4-1 with TRBJ2-2, with TRBD1 identical over 7 bases. CDR3 length: 15 residues. The J segment lost 5 bases and the V segment lost 1 base, leaving 4 bases of the junction unmatched. The germline V gene has CDR1 MGHRA and CDR2 YSYEKL. The CDR3 DNA follows: TGCGCCAGCAGCCAAGCCCCGGGACAGACCGGGGAGCTGTTTTTT. It yields the protein CASSQAPGQTGELFF.

The chain couples TRBV6-5 to TRBJ1-1; D uncertain. CDR1 and CDR2 from the germline V gene are MNHEY and SVGAGI. The CDR3 spans 11 residues. Trimming cost V 7 bases and J 0 bases, with 3 bases left between them. The CDR3 loop reads CASTMNTEAFF. The CDR3 DNA reads TGTGCCAGCACTATGAACACTGAAGCTTTCTTT.

This clone showed up just a few times. The V call is TRBV28, the J call TRBJ2-7, with D perhaps matching TRBD1 (8 bases). Trimming shortened V by 5 bases and J by 4 bases, and 21 bases separated the two germline ends. The V gene's germline CDR1 is MDHEN and CDR2 SYDVKM. This CDR3 contains 16 residues. For the CDR3, the DNA is TGTGCCAGCAGTATCGAAGGACAGGGAGGGTCTTACGAGCAGTACTTC. It translates to CASSIEGQGGSYEQYF.

The chain links TRBV5-1 to TRBJ2-1, with D perhaps matching TRBD1 (6 bases). The ends were cut back, 2 bases at V and 5 bases at J, with 20 bases in the middle. Germline V lookup: CDR1 SGHRS, CDR2 YFSETQ. This CDR3 spans 17 amino acids. CDR3 amino acids: CASSFGVLGRGNNEQFF. CDR3 bases: TGCGCCAGCAGCTTCGGGGTGTTGGGCAGGGGAAACAATGAGCAGTTCTTC.

This sequence joins TRBV19 and TRBJ1-1; 7 nucleotides agree with TRBD1. Germline CDR1 is LNHDA and CDR2 is SQIVND (reference sequence). The CDR3 extends over 17 amino acids. V lost 0 bases and J lost 0; bases outside the gene matches: 7. The CDR3 coding sequence is TGTGCCAGTAGTATAGATCTTCCCGGACAGGTGAACACTGAAGCTTTCTTT. Encoded protein: CASSIDLPGQVNTEAFF.

This chain connects TRBV4-2 to TRBJ2-2, with a possible D match to TRBD2 (6 bases). The ends were cut back, 4 bases at V and 5 bases at J, with 14 bases in the middle. Germline CDR1 LGHNA, CDR2 YNFKEQ. The CDR3 contains 15 residues. In nucleotides, the CDR3 is TGTGCCAGCAGCCTCGAAACGGGAGCTACCGGGGAGCTGTTTTTT. Its protein is CASSLETGATGELFF.

The V gene is TRBV4-1, the J gene TRBJ2-5; TRBD1 matches at 8 bases. This CDR3 has 14 residues. Germline V gene data show CDR1 as MGHRA and CDR2 as YSYEKL. V lost 6 bases and J lost 5; bases outside the gene matches: 8. CDR3 protein: CASSPGQGRETQYF. Here the CDR3 DNA reads TGCGCCAGCAGTCCCGGACAGGGTCGGGAGACCCAGTACTTC.

V and J are TRBV29-1 and TRBJ2-3; tentatively, D is TRBD1 (5 bases). Germline CDR1 reads SQVTM; CDR2 reads ANQGSEA. CDR3 length equals 13 residues. The V gene lost 7 bases and the J gene lost 2 bases, with 13 bases spanning the gap. The CDR3 DNA sequence: TGCAGCGGGTACAGGCCCCTCACAGATACGCAGTATTTT. Amino acids: CSGYRPLTDTQYF.

The sample holds one count of this clone. The genes are TRBV18 and TRBJ1-5; D not certain. This CDR3 region has 13 residues. Trimming pared 3 bases from V and 4 bases from J, leaving 7 bases between. Germline CDR1 and CDR2: KGHSH and LQKENI. The DNA for the CDR3 is TGTGCCAGCTCACCGGCGGAGAATCAGCCCCAGCATTTT. Its protein is CASSPAENQPQHF. The full variable domain, completed using reference TRBV18 and TRBJ1-5, is NAGVMQNPRHLVRRRGQEARLRCSPMKGHSHVYWYRQLPEEGLKFMVYLQKENIIDESGMPKERFSAEFPKEGPSILRIQQVVRGDSAAYFCASSPAENQPQHFGDGTRLSIL.

The V call is TRBV14, the J call TRBJ2-3; tentative D call: TRBD1 (6 bases). The CDR3 loop spans 14 amino acids. Trimming stripped 1 base from V and 10 bases from J, with 15 bases between. CDR1 SGHDN and CDR2 FVKESK come from the germline V gene. The CDR3 sequence is CASSQGLRGPPQYF. The CDR3 nucleotides are TGTGCCAGCAGCCAAGGGCTCAGGGGCCCACCGCAGTATTTT.

This sequence joins TRBV6-6 and TRBJ1-1; D is perhaps TRBD1 (5 bases). The CDR3 consists of 15 residues. V dropped 5 bases and J dropped 1 base, with 14 bases sitting between them. In germline, CDR1 is MNHNY, CDR2 SVGAGI (reference sequence). The CDR3 is CASSLHTGKNTEAFF. The CDR3, as DNA: TGTGCCAGCAGTCTACATACAGGAAAGAACACTGAAGCTTTCTTT.

The chain has TRBV19 and TRBJ2-3, with D possibly TRBD1 on 5 matching bases. CDR3 length: 13 residues. V was trimmed by 5 bases and J by 5 bases, leaving 11 bases between them. Germline assignment: CDR1 LNHDA and CDR2 SQIVND (reference sequence). This CDR3 is CASSYPGRDTQYF. CDR3 coding DNA: TGTGCCAGTAGTTATCCAGGGCGAGATACGCAGTATTTT.

The rearrangement uses TRBV7-3 and TRBJ1-5, with TRBD1 matching over 8 bases. Germline-derived CDR1 and CDR2 are SGHTA and FQGTGA. The CDR3 has 15 amino acids. Trimming cost V 2 bases and J 6 bases; bases outside gene matches: 6. In DNA, the CDR3 is TGTGCCAGCAGCTTAGTCAGGGGGCAGGTTCAGCCCCAGCATTTT. Encoded protein: CASSLVRGQVQPQHF. The full variable domain, with the rest looked up from reference TRBV7-3 and TRBJ1-5, is GAGVSQTPSNKVTEKGKYVELRCDPISGHTALYWYRQSLGQGPEFLIYFQGTGAADDSGLPNDRFFAVRPEGSVSTLKIQRTERGDSAVYLCASSLVRGQVQPQHFGDGTRLSIL.

In this sample, this clone turned up once. The CDR3 here is CASRIADNTGELFF. In DNA form, the CDR3 reads TGTGCCAGCAGAATAGCGGATAACACCGGGGAGCTGTTTTTT. This chain uses TRBV2 with TRBJ2-2; D is possibly TRBD2 (6 bases). V lost 6 bases to trimming and J lost 2 bases, with 10 bases between them. Looked up from germline, CDR1 is SNHLY and CDR2 is FYNNEI. CDR3 length: 14 amino acids.

This chain links TRBV5-5 with TRBJ1-3, with D perhaps TRBD1 (5 bases). This CDR3 is 16 amino acids long. Per the germline V gene, CDR1 is SGHKS and CDR2 is YYEKEE (reference sequence). With 0 bases removed from V and 4 bases from J, the gap between germline ends came to 14 bases. In DNA, the CDR3 is TGTGCCAGCAGCTTGGTGCAGGGTTCGGGCGGAAACACCATATATTTT. Translation gives CASSLVQGSGGNTIYF.

The chain has TRBV7-2 and TRBJ2-7; D ambiguous. CDR3 size: 13 residues. Trimming took 3 bases from V and 3 from J, leaving 9 bases between them. In germline, CDR1 is SGHTA, CDR2 FQGNSA. The CDR3 nucleotides are TGTGCCAGCAGCTTCGGTCCCCACTACGAGCAGTACTTC. Protein product: CASSFGPHYEQYF.

The CDR3 region is CASSLGALYEQYF. DNA of the CDR3: TGTGCCAGCAGCCTAGGGGCCCTTTACGAGCAGTACTTC. V gene TRBV11-3 combines with J gene TRBJ2-7; D is perhaps TRBD1 (5 bases). CDR1 is SGHNT, CDR2 YENEEA, per germline. This CDR3 has 13 amino acids. V was cut by 5 bases and J by 4 bases, with 12 bases left in between.